The clone carrying this T cell receptor beta chain was seen a single time. The data derive from a study of blood T cell repertoires in COVID-19. Study summary: PBMCs, B-cell-depleted T cells, or T cells were the source of the cDNA or gDNA that made up the material.

Produced via immunoSEQ multiplex PCR; TCRdb's table is partial and in-frame only. The sample yields 80,000 to 95,000 clones, roughly 86% seen once. The CDR3 consists of 12 residues. Trimming left V 1 base short and J 5 bases short, with 6 bases between. Germline V CDR1 and CDR2: SGHDT, YYEEEE. The source of this sequence is a human donor in a cohort sampled during active COVID-19. The rearrangement uses TRBV5-6 and TRBJ1-2; no clear D. What was sequenced was peripheral blood. The CDR3 bases are TGTGCCAGCAGCTTGACTGAGTATGGCTACACCTTC. This gives the protein CASSLTEYGYTF.